The rows below give T cell receptor beta chains drawn from one sample of a study of blood T cell repertoires in COVID-19. Clones were read by immunoSEQ multiplex PCR, and TCRdb kept only the in-frame ones, dropping some. The repertoire holds about 69,000 clones, with about four fifths as singletons. The sequenced sample consisted of peripheral blood. Receptor source: a human donor in a cohort sampled during active COVID-19. Both conserved end residues are part of each CDR3. D genes are given only for firm matches. The listing skips clone size in some rows; elsewhere it reads once, few, many or a size class.

V gene	clone size	J gene	D gene	CDR3 DNA	CDR3 protein
TRBV30	.	TRBJ2-5	.	TGTGCCTGGAGTAACACAGGCCAAGAGACCCAGTACTTC	CAWSNTGQETQYF
TRBV6-5	few	TRBJ1-1	.	TGTGCCAGCAGTTACCCCGGGAGGGAAGCTTTCTTT	CASSYPGREAFF
TRBV3-1/TRBV3-2	.	TRBJ1-5	.	TGTGCCAGCAGCCCGGGGGTGCAAAGACCCCAGCATTTT	CASSPGVQRPQHF
TRBV7-2	.	TRBJ2-3	.	TGTGCCAGCAGCCCCCTTGGGGCAGTCGTCGCGCAGTATTTT	CASSPLGAVVAQYF
TRBV28	.	TRBJ2-4	.	TGTGCCAGCAGGGGGGGAGCCAAAAACATTCAGTACTTC	CASRGGAKNIQYF
TRBV18	few	TRBJ2-1	TRBD1	TGTGCCAGCTCACCACTTTTACAGGGGGATTACAATGAGCAGTTCTTC	CASSPLLQGDYNEQFF
TRBV4-1	.	TRBJ2-1	.	TGCGCCAGCAGCCCACAGGTATTTGCGGGGAATGAGCAGTTCTTC	CASSPQVFAGNEQFF
TRBV30	.	TRBJ1-6	.	TGTGCCTGGAGTGTACAGAGGACAGCATATAATTCACCCCTCCACTTT	CAWSVQRTAYNSPLHF
TRBV2	.	TRBJ2-2	TRBD2	TGTGCCAGTGGACTAGCGGCCTACACCGGGGAGCTGTTTTTT	CASGLAAYTGELFF
TRBV5-1	.	TRBJ2-2	.	TGCGCCAGCAGCTTCAGCCTAGCCGACACCGGGGAGCTGTTTTTT	CASSFSLADTGELFF
TRBV29-1	.	TRBJ1-2	.	TGCAGCGTTGAAGGCCCCGGGACATTTGGCTACACCTTC	CSVEGPGTFGYTF
TRBV27	.	TRBJ2-7	.	TGTGCCAGCAGTTTCTCGGGGAGGGGGGAGCAGTACTTC	CASSFSGRGEQYF
TRBV5-3	.	TRBJ1-2	.	TGTGCCAGAAGCCCCTGGGCCCGGGGAAGGAGAGACGGCTACACCTTC	CARSPWARGRRDGYTF
TRBV3-1/TRBV3-2	.	TRBJ2-7	TRBD2	TGTGCCAGCGGTTTAATAGCGGGAGGGCCTAGCGAGCAGTACTTC	CASGLIAGGPSEQYF
TRBV6-1	.	TRBJ1-5	.	TGTGCCAGCAGTGCTAACAGGGCCCCGTCGGGCAATCAGCCCCAGCATTTT	CASSANRAPSGNQPQHF
TRBV3-1/TRBV3-2	.	TRBJ2-3	TRBD2	TGTGCCAGCAGTCGTAGCGGGAGTGGGACAGATACGCAGTATTTT	CASSRSGSGTDTQYF
TRBV11-2	.	TRBJ1-6	.	TGTGCCAGCAGCCCAGGGGTACTAGTAGATTCACCCCTCCACTTT	CASSPGVLVDSPLHF
TRBV9	few	TRBJ2-7	.	TGTGCCAGCAGCGTAGAATTAGGGGACGAGCAGTACTTC	CASSVELGDEQYF
TRBV6-5	.	TRBJ2-5	.	TGTGCCAGCAAGGGGTTCCAAGAGACCCAGTACTTC	CASKGFQETQYF
TRBV10-2	.	TRBJ2-6	.	TGCGCCAGCCGGCTTGGGGGGTCTGGGGCCAACGTCCTGACTTTC	CASRLGGSGANVLTF
TRBV5-1	.	TRBJ2-2	TRBD2	TGCGCCAGCAGCTCGGGGACTAGCGTAAACACCGGGGAGCTGTTTTTT	CASSSGTSVNTGELFF
TRBV2	.	TRBJ1-1	.	TGTGCCAGCAGCCCGAGGGGGGGGCGCCCGAACACTGAAGCTTTCTTT	CASSPRGGRPNTEAFF
TRBV13	.	TRBJ1-1	TRBD1	TGTGCCAGCAGCCAGCGAGAGGTGGGACAGAAGCCTTTCTTT	CASSQREVGQKPFF
TRBV5-1	.	TRBJ2-2	.	TGCGCCAGCAGCACTCCGGGACACATCGCCACCGGGGAGCTGTTTTTT	CASSTPGHIATGELFF
TRBV15	.	TRBJ1-5	.	TGTGCCACCAGCAGAAGTCAGGGGAAGCCCCAGCATTTT	CATSRSQGKPQHF
TRBV7-2	.	TRBJ2-6	.	TGTGCCAGCAGCTTAGGCGGGTTCTCTGGGGCCAACGTCCTGACTTTC	CASSLGGFSGANVLTF
TRBV7-9	.	TRBJ2-1	.	TGTGCCAGCAGCTTGCGGTTCTACAATGAGCAGTTCTTC	CASSLRFYNEQFF
TRBV10-2	.	TRBJ2-5	.	TGCGCCAGCCAGGGCTTCGGAGAGACCCAGTACTTC	CASQGFGETQYF
TRBV12-3/TRBV12-4	.	TRBJ1-1	.	TGTGCCAGCAGTTTCTCTACGGGTGCGGCTTTCTTT	CASSFSTGAAFF
TRBV5-1	.	TRBJ2-1	.	TGCGCCAGCAGCATCCAAAATGAGCAGTTCTTC	CASSIQNEQFF
TRBV5-4	.	TRBJ2-1	TRBD2	TGTGCCAGCAGCTCCGGGACTAGCGGGACGAGCTCCTACAATGAGCAGTTCTTC	CASSSGTSGTSSYNEQFF
TRBV7-2	.	TRBJ2-5	.	TGTGCCAGCAGCTTCGCCGGCCAAGAGACCCAGTACTTC	CASSFAGQETQYF
TRBV15	.	TRBJ2-1	TRBD2	TGTGCCACCAGCAGAGAAGCGGGAGTTGTATCCAATGAGCAGTTCTTC	CATSREAGVVSNEQFF
TRBV2	.	TRBJ1-4	.	TGTGCCAGCAGTAATGGACGGGAAAATGAAAAACTGTTTTTT	CASSNGRENEKLFF
TRBV18	.	TRBJ1-6	.	TGTGCCAGCTCACCAAGAGAGTCCTATAATTCACCCCTCCACTTT	CASSPRESYNSPLHF
TRBV5-4	.	TRBJ2-7	.	TGTGCCAGCAGCTTTGAAGGGAGATCGTACGAGCAGTACTTC	CASSFEGRSYEQYF
TRBV10-2	.	TRBJ1-2	TRBD1	TGCGCCAGCAGCTCACAGGGGGCCGGCTATGGCTACACCTTC	CASSSQGAGYGYTF
TRBV4-1	few	TRBJ2-1	.	TGCGCCAGCAGCCAAGTTGACATGGGCCTAAGCTCCTACAATGAGCAGTTCTTC	CASSQVDMGLSSYNEQFF
TRBV6-5	.	TRBJ2-1	.	TGTGCCAGCAGTAACCCGGGTAACAATGAGCAGTTCTTC	CASSNPGNNEQFF
TRBV7-9	.	TRBJ1-5	TRBD1	TGTGCCAGCAGCTCAGGACAGGGAACGGCTCAGCCCCAGCATTTT	CASSSGQGTAQPQHF
TRBV7-9	.	TRBJ1-1	.	TGTGCCAGCAGCTTAGAACGGGACACTGAAGCTTTCTTT	CASSLERDTEAFF
TRBV5-1	.	TRBJ2-3	.	TGCGCCAGCAGCTTGGGGGGACTCCCTTGGGGCACAGATACGCAGTATTTT	CASSLGGLPWGTDTQYF
TRBV4-2	.	TRBJ1-2	.	TGTGCCAGCAGCCAAGAAGGAGGTGCTAACTATGGCTACACCTTC	CASSQEGGANYGYTF
TRBV28	.	TRBJ2-3	.	TGTGCCAGCAGTTTAGGGCAGGGCACACATACGCAGTATTTT	CASSLGQGTHTQYF
TRBV5-1	.	TRBJ1-1	.	TGCGCCAGCAGCTCCCGGACGGTGGGGGGGACTGAAGCTTTCTTT	CASSSRTVGGTEAFF
TRBV27	.	TRBJ2-7	TRBD2	TGTGCCAGCAGTTTGGCGGGGGTCGGGAGCTCCTACGAGCAGTACTTC	CASSLAGVGSSYEQYF
TRBV30	.	TRBJ1-6	TRBD1	TGTGCCTGGAGCGCCGGGACAGGGGGTGGTAATTCACCCCTCCACTTT	CAWSAGTGGGNSPLHF
TRBV11-2	.	TRBJ2-7	TRBD2	TGTGCCAGCAGCTTAACCGGGGGGGGATCCTACGAGCAGTACTTC	CASSLTGGGSYEQYF
TRBV19	.	TRBJ1-4	TRBD1	TGTGCCAGTAGTATTTCCGGGACAGAAAAAAAACTGTTTTTT	CASSISGTEKKLFF